This note documents a single T cell receptor beta chain sequence. What it binds is unknown. The data are from a study of Ad26.COV2.S vaccination and SARS-CoV-2 variants. Study-level information: The study gave Ad26.COV2.S intramuscularly, once or twice 56 days apart. Overall study findings and caveats: It is possible that the TCR breadth and depth analyses underestimated the total T cell responses.

Method: immunoSEQ multiplex PCR; TCRdb's copy keeps in-frame clones and lacks some. The sample lists a few hundred thousand clones, around 92% occurring once. Germline V gene data show CDR1 as GTSNPN and CDR2 as SVGIG (reference sequence). V gave up 2 bases and J gave up 5 bases; unmatched junction bases: 5. The CDR3 sequence is 14 residues long. Treatment given: 15 to 20 received Ad26.COV2.S at low or high dose, single or two shots; about five received placebo; per-sample allocation not given. The investigators took samples on day 63 after the first vaccine or placebo injection. Expressing Wuhan-strain SARS-CoV-2 spike, an Ad26 vector served as the vaccine.

Sequencing used peripheral blood, obtained in a trial of Ad26.COV2.S vaccine versus placebo. The V gene is TRBV30, the J gene TRBJ2-5, with TRBD2 identical over 10 bases. The receptor was derived from a person between 18 and 65 years old who received the Ad26.COV2.S COVID-19 vaccine or a placebo. The CDR3 nucleotides read TGTGCCTGGAGTCTAGCGGGGGAGTGGGAGACCCAGTACTTC. This translates into CAWSLAGEWETQYF. Full variable domain (remainder filled in from reference TRBV30 and TRBJ2-5): SQTIHQWPATLVQPVGSPLSLECTVEGTSNPNLYWYRQAAGRGLQLLFYSVGIGQISSEVPQNLSASRPQDRQFILSSKKLLLSDSGFYLCAWSLAGEWETQYFGPGTRLLVL.